The 23 T cell receptor beta chains below come from one sample, sequenced in a study of human versus mouse CDR3 diversity and MHC coevolution. Clones were read by immunoSEQ multiplex PCR, and TCRdb kept only the in-frame ones, dropping some. The table has fewer than 100,000 clones, over 85% seen once. The specimen sequenced was naive CD4+ T cells from blood. As for subset: CD45RO-negative CD62L-positive naive CD4 T cells. Receptor source: a person aged 30 to 69 in good health.

The chain employs TRBV6-5 and TRBJ2-3; 9 nucleotides match TRBD1. The CDR3 spans 16 residues. CDR1 MNHEY and CDR2 SVGAGI come from the germline V gene. J was trimmed by 7 bases and V by 0 bases; bases with no gene match: 8. The CDR3 region has the DNA TGTGCCAGCAGTTACTCAGTTTCCGGGACAGGGAATACGCAGTATTTT. Its protein product is CASSYSVSGTGNTQYF.

V gene TRBV18 combines with J gene TRBJ2-7, with TRBD2 identical over 10 bases. This CDR3 comprises 18 residues. V gave up 5 bases and J gave up 2 bases; unmatched junction bases: 15. CDR1 and CDR2 (germline): KGHSH, LQKENI. In DNA form, the CDR3 reads TGTGCCAGCTCAATATCCGGGACTAGCGCCTCCAAAACCTACGAGCAGTACTTC. Protein sequence: CASSISGTSASKTYEQYF.

The chain couples TRBV27 to TRBJ2-5; 11 bases fit TRBD1. The CDR3 has 15 amino acids. Germline CDR1 and CDR2: MNHEY and SMNVEV (reference sequence). Trimming removed 4 bases from V and 2 bases from J; junction bases left unmatched: 3. The CDR3 loop is CASSWGTGGQETQYF. CDR3 DNA sequence: TGTGCCAGCAGTTGGGGGACAGGGGGACAAGAGACCCAGTACTTC.

This rearrangement joins TRBV5-1 to TRBJ1-1; 10 bases map to TRBD1. Trimming cost V 6 bases and J 3 bases; bases outside gene matches: 8. Per the germline V gene, CDR1 is SGHRS and CDR2 is YFSETQ. The CDR3 is 15 residues long. The CDR3 is CASKLLGTGDTEAFF. CDR3 in DNA: TGCGCCAGCAAACTCCTTGGGACAGGGGACACTGAAGCTTTCTTT.

This clone was recorded once. The chain links TRBV18 to TRBJ1-1; the match to TRBD1 covers 7 bases. The CDR3 spans 13 residues. The germline V gene has CDR1 KGHSH and CDR2 LQKENI. V gave up 3 bases and J gave up 6 bases; unmatched junction bases: 4. The DNA for the CDR3 is TGTGCCAGCTCACCCGGGACAGCCCCTGAAGCTTTCTTT. It specifies CASSPGTAPEAFF.

CDR3 in DNA: TGTGCCAGCAGCATTGCCAGGGTCGGAAACACCATATATTTT. It codes for CASSIARVGNTIYF. V usage is TRBV7-7 and J usage is TRBJ1-3, with D tentatively TRBD1 (5 bases). V lost 5 bases and J 4 bases, leaving 12 bases between the germline ends. The germline gives CDR1 SSHAT, CDR2 FNYEAQ (reference sequence). CDR3 size: 14 residues.

The CDR3 nucleotides are TGTGCCAGCAGCGTAGCAACTTCTAAACCCTACGAGCAGTACTTC. It yields the protein CASSVATSKPYEQYF. V gene TRBV9 combines with J gene TRBJ2-7; D gene ambiguous. Trimming took off 0 bases at V and 2 bases at J, with 12 bases between the two ends. The CDR3 is 15 amino acids. Looked up from germline, CDR1 is SGDLS and CDR2 is YYNGEE.

This sequence joins TRBV19 and TRBJ2-2; the match to TRBD2 covers 10 bases. From germline, CDR1 is LNHDA and CDR2 SQIVND (reference sequence). J gave up 5 bases and V 5 bases, and 8 bases lay outside the gene matches. The CDR3 contains 16 residues. The CDR3 sequence: CASSSASGRGTGELFF. Written as DNA, the CDR3 is TGTGCCAGTAGTTCCGCTAGCGGGAGAGGTACCGGGGAGCTGTTTTTT.

The CDR3 DNA sequence: TGTGCCAGTCAAAAGGGAGCGGGCGTAGCCTACGAGCAGTACTTC. The encoded protein is CASQKGAGVAYEQYF. The chain employs TRBV19 and TRBJ2-7; perhaps TRBD2 as D (6 bases). The CDR3 totals 15 residues. V was pared by 8 bases and J by 2 bases, with 19 bases between. Germline V lookup: CDR1 LNHDA, CDR2 SQIVND (reference sequence).

The chain has TRBV30 and TRBJ2-7; TRBD1 agrees at 11 bases. From germline, CDR1 is GTSNPN and CDR2 SVGIG (reference sequence). J gave up 8 bases and V 0 bases, and 9 bases lay outside the gene matches. The CDR3 has 15 amino acids. The CDR3: CAWSVRDRGNPKQYF. DNA of the CDR3: TGTGCCTGGAGTGTACGGGACAGGGGGAATCCGAAGCAGTACTTC.

The chain recombines TRBV7-2 with TRBJ2-1; 8 nucleotides agree with TRBD1. Germline V CDR1 and CDR2: SGHTA, FQGNSA. CDR3 length equals 12 residues. The junction had 3 bases not matched to a gene; V was cut back by 1 base and J by 13 bases. The DNA of the CDR3 is TGTGCCAGCAGCTTAGTGGGACAGGTCCAGTTCTTC. Translation: CASSLVGQVQFF. The whole variable domain, filled in from reference TRBV7-2 and TRBJ2-1, reads GAGVSQSPSNKVTEKGKDVELRCDPISGHTALYWYRQSLGQGLEFLIYFQGNSAPDKSGLPSDRFSAERTGGSVSTLTIQRTQQEDSAVYLCASSLVGQVQFFGPGTRLTVL.

The chain combines TRBV18 with TRBJ2-2; D possibly corresponds to TRBD1 (5 bases). Germline-derived CDR1 and CDR2 are KGHSH and LQKENI. The V gene lost 6 bases and the J gene lost 0 bases, with 11 bases spanning the gap. The CDR3 length is 15 residues. This chain's CDR3 is CASSHGQPNTGELFF. In DNA, the CDR3 is TGTGCCAGCTCCCACGGACAACCGAACACCGGGGAGCTGTTTTTT.

The sample holds one count of this clone. This chain links TRBV19 with TRBJ1-4; 8 bases are a match to TRBD1. CDR1 and CDR2 from the germline V gene are LNHDA and SQIVND (reference sequence). After removal of 1 base from V and 7 bases from J, the junction contained 5 bases not matched to a gene. This CDR3 comprises 15 residues. The CDR3 DNA sequence: TGTGCCAGTAGTATAGGAGACAGGGGAGTTGAAAAACTGTTTTTT. Translated: CASSIGDRGVEKLFF.

The chain joins TRBV19 to TRBJ2-1; 10 bases match TRBD2. The trim removed 6 bases at V and 0 bases at J, leaving 5 bases unmatched. The CDR3 contains 16 residues. Germline assignment: CDR1 LNHDA and CDR2 SQIVND (reference sequence). CDR3 coding DNA: TGTGCCAGTAGACGGACTAGCGGACGCTCCTACAATGAGCAGTTCTTC. Translating it yields CASRRTSGRSYNEQFF.

The V gene is TRBV28, the J gene TRBJ2-2; perhaps TRBD1 as D (6 bases). This CDR3 has 15 residues. Trimming removed 5 bases at V and 7 bases at J, with 17 bases between. Germline CDR1 reads MDHEN; CDR2 reads SYDVKM. The CDR3 protein is CASSSTGSRGGELFF. Written as DNA, the CDR3 is TGTGCCAGCAGTAGCACAGGGAGTCGGGGCGGGGAGCTGTTTTTT.

The chain links TRBV15 to TRBJ2-4; tentatively, D is TRBD1 (7 bases). V was pared by 1 base and J by 3 bases, with 22 bases between. The CDR3 has 19 amino acids. Germline-derived CDR1 and CDR2 are LNHNV and YYDKDF (reference sequence). In DNA form, the CDR3 reads TGTGCCACCAGCAGAGGGGTAGGAGACAGGGAGGATGGCAAAAACATTCAGTACTTC. This sequence encodes CATSRGVGDREDGKNIQYF. Filled out from reference TRBV15 and TRBJ2-4, the complete variable domain reads DAMVIQNPRYQVTQFGKPVTLSCSQTLNHNVMYWYQQKSSQAPKLLFHYYDKDFNNEADTPDNFQSRRPNTSFCFLDIRSPGLGDTAMYLCATSRGVGDREDGKNIQYFGAGTRLSVL.

V and J are TRBV6-6 and TRBJ1-6, with 8 positions matching TRBD1. Germline loops: CDR1 MNHNY, CDR2 SVGAGI (reference sequence). This CDR3 region has 14 residues. J was trimmed by 10 bases and V by 7 bases; bases with no gene match: 9. This CDR3 reads CASNLDRANSPLHF. CDR3 in DNA: TGTGCCAGCAATCTGGACAGGGCGAACTCACCCCTCCACTTT.

V usage is TRBV4-3 and J usage is TRBJ2-1; 10 nucleotides agree with TRBD1. The trim removed 4 bases at V and 7 bases at J, leaving 7 bases unmatched. Looked up from germline, CDR1 is LGHNA and CDR2 is YSLEER. The CDR3 length is 15 residues. CDR3 loop: CASSRIGQGENEQFF. The CDR3 DNA is TGCGCCAGCAGCCGTATTGGACAGGGGGAAAATGAGCAGTTCTTC.

The genes are TRBV28 and TRBJ2-7, with a tentative D call TRBD2 (6 bases). The ends were cut back, 5 bases at V and 1 base at J, with 15 bases in the middle. Germline CDR1 reads MDHEN; CDR2 reads SYDVKM. The CDR3 sequence is 15 residues long. DNA for the CDR3: TGTGCCAGCAGTGATTCTAGCGCAGGATCCTACGAGCAGTACTTC. Residues: CASSDSSAGSYEQYF.

In DNA, the CDR3 is TGTGCCAGTACCCCCCCAGGGGGCTCGGGGTATAGTGGGGCCAACGTCCTGACTTTC. The encoded protein is CASTPPGGSGYSGANVLTF. The chain has TRBV19 and TRBJ2-6, with TRBD1 matching 8 bases. The CDR3 is 19 residues long. The junction had 17 bases not matched to a gene; V was cut back by 7 bases and J by 3 bases. CDR1 and CDR2 from the germline V gene are LNHDA and SQIVND (reference sequence).

V is TRBV7-3 and J is TRBJ2-7, with TRBD2 matching over 8 bases. Germline CDR1 SGHTA, CDR2 FQGTGA. The CDR3 is made up of 14 amino acids. Trimming cost V 3 bases and J 5 bases; bases outside gene matches: 6. The CDR3 bases are TGTGCCAGCAGCTTCCGGACTAGCTGGGACGAGCAGTACTTC. It yields the protein CASSFRTSWDEQYF.

In nucleotides, the CDR3 is TGTGCCAGTAGTCTGGGGACACTTTATAGCAATCAGCCCCAGCATTTT. Protein product: CASSLGTLYSNQPQHF. This chain links TRBV19 with TRBJ1-5; maybe TRBD1 (6 bases). There are 16 residues in the CDR3. Germline values: CDR1 LNHDA, CDR2 SQIVND (reference sequence). V shed 5 bases and J shed 0 bases, with 14 bases lying between them.

J is TRBJ2-1 and V is TRBV5-8; D not certain. This CDR3 comprises 14 residues. V lost 1 base to trimming and J lost 7 bases, with 12 bases between them. Germline values: CDR1 SGHTS, CDR2 YDEGEE. The CDR3 DNA sequence: TGTGCCAGCAGCTTGATGCCTGTCGGGAATGAGCAGTTCTTC. Translating it yields CASSLMPVGNEQFF.